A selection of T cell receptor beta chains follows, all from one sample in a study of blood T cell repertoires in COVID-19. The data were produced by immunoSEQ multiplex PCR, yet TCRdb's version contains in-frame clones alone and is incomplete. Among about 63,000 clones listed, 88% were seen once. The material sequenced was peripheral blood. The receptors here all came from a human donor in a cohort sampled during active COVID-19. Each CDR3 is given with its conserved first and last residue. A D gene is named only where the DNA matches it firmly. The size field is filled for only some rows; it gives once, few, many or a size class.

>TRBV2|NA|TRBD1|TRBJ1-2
TGTGCCAGCAGTCGTACAGGGGAGTCTGGCTACACCTTC
CASSRTGESGYTF
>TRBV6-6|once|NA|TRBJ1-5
TGTGCCAGCAAATCGCGTTCGGGGAATCAGCCCCAGCATTTT
CASKSRSGNQPQHF
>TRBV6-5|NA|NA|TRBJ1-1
TGTGCCAGCAGTTCACTCGGCACTGAAGCTTTCTTT
CASSSLGTEAFF
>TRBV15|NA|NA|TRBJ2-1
TGTGCCACCAGCAGAGATATGGCTAGTTTTTTCGATGAGCAGTTCTTC
CATSRDMASFFDEQFF
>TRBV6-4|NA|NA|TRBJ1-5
TGTGCCAGCAGTGACGGCATTAATCAGCCCCAGCATTTT
CASSDGINQPQHF
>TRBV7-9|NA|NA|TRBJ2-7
TGTGCCAGCAGCATAAGCGGCGGCTACGAGCAGTACTTC
CASSISGGYEQYF
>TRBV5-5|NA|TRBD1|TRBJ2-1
TGTGCCAGCAGCTTTTCGCCAGGACAGGGGGTATACAATGAGCAGTTCTTC
CASSFSPGQGVYNEQFF
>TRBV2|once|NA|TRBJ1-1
TGTGCCAGCACCTACGTTGAGAACACTGAAGCTTTCTTT
CASTYVENTEAFF
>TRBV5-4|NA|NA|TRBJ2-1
TGTGCCAGCAGCCTGATGTCGGGATACAATGAGCAGTTCTTC
CASSLMSGYNEQFF
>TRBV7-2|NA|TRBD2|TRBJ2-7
TGTGCCAGCAGCTTCTCCGGGACTAGCGTGTCCTACGAGCAGTACTTC
CASSFSGTSVSYEQYF
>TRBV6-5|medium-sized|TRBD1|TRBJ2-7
TGTGCCAGCAGGGGACAGACAGGCTACGAGCAGTACTTC
CASRGQTGYEQYF
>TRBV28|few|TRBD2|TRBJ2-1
TGTGCCAGCAGTGAACTAGCGGATTCCTACAATGAGCAGTTCTTC
CASSELADSYNEQFF
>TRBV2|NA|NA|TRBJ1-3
TGTGCCAGCAGACAGGGAACTTCTGGAAACACCATATATTTT
CASRQGTSGNTIYF
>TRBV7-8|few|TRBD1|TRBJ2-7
TGTGCCAGCAGCTCCCTTCGACCTGGACAGGGGGCGGGGGAGCAGTACTTC
CASSSLRPGQGAGEQYF
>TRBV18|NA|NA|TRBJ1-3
TGTGCCAGCTCCCCCGTCCCGGGGACTGGAAACACCATATATTTT
CASSPVPGTGNTIYF
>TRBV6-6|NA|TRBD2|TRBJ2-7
TGTGCCAGCAGAGATGGACTAGCGGTCCTCTCCTACGAGCAGTACTTC
CASRDGLAVLSYEQYF
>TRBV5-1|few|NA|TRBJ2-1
TGCGCCAGCAGCTTGGTTCCTTACAATGAGCAGTTCTTC
CASSLVPYNEQFF
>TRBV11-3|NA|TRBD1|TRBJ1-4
TGTGCCAGCAGCTTGGGGACAGGGTCGGACGAAAAACTGTTTTTT
CASSLGTGSDEKLFF
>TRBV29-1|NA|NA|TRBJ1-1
TGCAGCGTTTCCTTCCCGAACACTGAAGCTTTCTTT
CSVSFPNTEAFF
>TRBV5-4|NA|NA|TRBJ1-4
TGTGCCAGCAGCCGCGGAGGGGCAACTAATGAAAAACTGTTTTTT
CASSRGGATNEKLFF
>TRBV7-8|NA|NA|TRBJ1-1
TGTGCCAGCAGCACACGGAGGGACACTGAAGCTTTCTTT
CASSTRRDTEAFF
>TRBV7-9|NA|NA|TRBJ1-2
TGTGCCAGCAGCCCCAGGACTAACTATGGCTACACCTTC
CASSPRTNYGYTF
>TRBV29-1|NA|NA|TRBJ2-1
TGCAGCGTCCCGGACGCGGGTTTGGTTGAGCAGTTCTTC
CSVPDAGLVEQFF
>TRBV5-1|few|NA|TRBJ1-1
TGCGCCAGCAGCTTTAGGCCCGCGGGGACTGAAGCTTTCTTT
CASSFRPAGTEAFF
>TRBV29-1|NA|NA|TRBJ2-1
TGCAGCGTAGCCGCCAGAACAGGGTCCGATGAGCAGTTCTTC
CSVAARTGSDEQFF
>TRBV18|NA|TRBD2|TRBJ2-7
TGTGCCAGCTCACCCTTCAGCGGGAGTAGCGACGAGCAGTACTTC
CASSPFSGSSDEQYF
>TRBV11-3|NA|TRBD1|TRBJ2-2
TGTGCCAGCAGCGAGTCGACAGGGCTGGGCGGGGAGCTGTTTTTT
CASSESTGLGGELFF
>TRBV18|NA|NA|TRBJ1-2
TGTGCCAGCTCACGAACCGGAGGGGTGGATGGCTACACCTTC
CASSRTGGVDGYTF
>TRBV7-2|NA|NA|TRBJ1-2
TGTGCCAGCAGCTTATGGGTAGCCAGGGTTAACTATGGCTACACCTTC
CASSLWVARVNYGYTF